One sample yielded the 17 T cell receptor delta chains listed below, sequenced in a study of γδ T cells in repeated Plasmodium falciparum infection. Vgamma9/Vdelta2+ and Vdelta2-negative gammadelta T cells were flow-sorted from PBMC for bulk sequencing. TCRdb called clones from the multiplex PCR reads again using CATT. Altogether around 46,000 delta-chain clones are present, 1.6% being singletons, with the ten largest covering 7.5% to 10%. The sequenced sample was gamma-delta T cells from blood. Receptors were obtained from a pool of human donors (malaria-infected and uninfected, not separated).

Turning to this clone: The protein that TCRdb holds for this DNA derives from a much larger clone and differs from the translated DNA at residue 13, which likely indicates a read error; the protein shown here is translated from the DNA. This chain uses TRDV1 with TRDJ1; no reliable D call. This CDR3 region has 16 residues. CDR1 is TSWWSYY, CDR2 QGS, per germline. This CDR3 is CALGEAETADTDQLIF. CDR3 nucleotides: TGTGCTCTTGGGGAAGCGGAGACGGCTGACACCGATCAACTCATCTTT.

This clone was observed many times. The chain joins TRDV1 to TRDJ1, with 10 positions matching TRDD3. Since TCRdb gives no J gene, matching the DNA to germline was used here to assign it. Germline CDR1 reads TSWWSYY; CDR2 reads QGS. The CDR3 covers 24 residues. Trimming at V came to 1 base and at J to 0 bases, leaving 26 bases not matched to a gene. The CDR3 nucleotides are TGTGCTCTTGGGGAACCCACCTTTTTCTGTCCTAATTGGGGGATACCCCGCTACACCGATAAACTCATCTTT. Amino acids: CALGEPTFFCPNWGIPRYTDKLIF.

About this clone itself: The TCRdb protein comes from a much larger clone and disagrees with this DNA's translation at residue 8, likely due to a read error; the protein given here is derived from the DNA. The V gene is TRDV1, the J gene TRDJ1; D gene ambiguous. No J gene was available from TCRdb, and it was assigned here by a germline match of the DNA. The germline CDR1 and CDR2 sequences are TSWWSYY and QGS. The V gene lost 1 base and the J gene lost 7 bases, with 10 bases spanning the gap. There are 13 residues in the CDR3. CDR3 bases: TGTGCTCTTGGGGAACCGTCCACTTCTAAACTCATCTTT. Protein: CALGEPSTSKLIF.

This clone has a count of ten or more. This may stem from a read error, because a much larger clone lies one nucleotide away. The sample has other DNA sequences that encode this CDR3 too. CDR3 coding DNA: TGTGCTCTTGGGGACCATCACTACTTCTTTCACTGGGCCGCCCTCCGTACCGATAAGCTCATCTTT. It encodes CALGDHHYFFHWAALRTDKLIF. V usage is TRDV1 and J usage is TRDJ1; perhaps TRDD3 as D (6 bases). Germline V gene data show CDR1 as TSWWSYY and CDR2 as QGS. The CDR3 spans 22 residues.

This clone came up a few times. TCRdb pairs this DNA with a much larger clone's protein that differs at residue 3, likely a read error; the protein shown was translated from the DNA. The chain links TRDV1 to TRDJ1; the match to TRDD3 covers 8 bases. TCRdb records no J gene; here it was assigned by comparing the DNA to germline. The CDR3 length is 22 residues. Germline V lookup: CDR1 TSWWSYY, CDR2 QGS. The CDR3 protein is CAPGEIDVGWGYWVPYTDKLIF. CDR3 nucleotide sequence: TGTGCTCCTGGGGAAATTGATGTGGGCTGGGGATACTGGGTTCCATACACCGATAAACTCATCTTT.

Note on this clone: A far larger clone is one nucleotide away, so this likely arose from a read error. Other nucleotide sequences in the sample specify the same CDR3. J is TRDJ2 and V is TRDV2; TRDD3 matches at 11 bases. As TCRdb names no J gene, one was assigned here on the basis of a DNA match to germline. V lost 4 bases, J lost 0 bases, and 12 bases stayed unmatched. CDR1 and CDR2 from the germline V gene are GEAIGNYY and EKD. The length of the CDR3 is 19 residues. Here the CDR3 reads CACDTVWLGDTSLTAQLFF. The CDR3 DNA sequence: TGTGCCTGTGATACCGTCTGGCTGGGGGATACATCTTTGACAGCACAACTCTTCTTT.

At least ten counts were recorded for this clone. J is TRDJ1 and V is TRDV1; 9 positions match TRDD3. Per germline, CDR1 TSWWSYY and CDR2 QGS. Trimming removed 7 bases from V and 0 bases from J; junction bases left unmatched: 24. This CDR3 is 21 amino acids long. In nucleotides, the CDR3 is TGTGCTCTTGTCCCAAAGGCCTTCCCCCAACTGGGGGACAGATACACCGATAAACTCATCTTT. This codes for CALVPKAFPQLGDRYTDKLIF.

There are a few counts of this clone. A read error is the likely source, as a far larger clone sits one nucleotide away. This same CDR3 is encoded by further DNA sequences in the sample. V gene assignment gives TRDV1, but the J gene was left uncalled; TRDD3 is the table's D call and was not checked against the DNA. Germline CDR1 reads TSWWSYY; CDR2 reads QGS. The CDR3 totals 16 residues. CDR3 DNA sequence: TGTGCTCTTGGGGAAGAGCTGGGGGAAAACACCGATAAGCTCATCTTT. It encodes CALGEELGENTDKLIF.

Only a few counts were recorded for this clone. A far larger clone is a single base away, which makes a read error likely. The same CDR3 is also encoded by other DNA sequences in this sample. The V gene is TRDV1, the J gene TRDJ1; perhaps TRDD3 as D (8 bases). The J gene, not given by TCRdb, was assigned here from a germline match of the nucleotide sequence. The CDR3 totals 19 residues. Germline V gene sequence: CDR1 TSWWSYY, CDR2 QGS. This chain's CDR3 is CALGVFLRGIRKYTDKLIF. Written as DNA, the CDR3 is TGTGCCCTTGGGGTTTTCCTACGAGGGATACGCAAGTACACCGATAAACTCATCTTT.

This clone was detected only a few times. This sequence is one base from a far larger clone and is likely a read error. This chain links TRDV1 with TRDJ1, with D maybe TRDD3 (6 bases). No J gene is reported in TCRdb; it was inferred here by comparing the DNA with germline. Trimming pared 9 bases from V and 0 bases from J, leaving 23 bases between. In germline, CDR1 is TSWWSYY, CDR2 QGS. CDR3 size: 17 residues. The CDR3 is CALGYSQYWANTDKLIF. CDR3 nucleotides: TGTGCTCTCGGGTATTCCCAGTACTGGGCGAACACCGATAAACTCATCTTT.

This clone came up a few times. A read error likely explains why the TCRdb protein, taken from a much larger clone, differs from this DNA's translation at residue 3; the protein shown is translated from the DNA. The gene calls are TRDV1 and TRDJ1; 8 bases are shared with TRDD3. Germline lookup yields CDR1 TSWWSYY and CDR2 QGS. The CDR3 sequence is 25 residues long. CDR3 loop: CAIGELLTALPGVLGVTLYTDKLIF. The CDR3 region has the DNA TGTGCTATTGGGGAACTGTTGACAGCCCTACCCGGTGTACTGGGGGTCACACTGTACACCGATAAACTCATCTTT.

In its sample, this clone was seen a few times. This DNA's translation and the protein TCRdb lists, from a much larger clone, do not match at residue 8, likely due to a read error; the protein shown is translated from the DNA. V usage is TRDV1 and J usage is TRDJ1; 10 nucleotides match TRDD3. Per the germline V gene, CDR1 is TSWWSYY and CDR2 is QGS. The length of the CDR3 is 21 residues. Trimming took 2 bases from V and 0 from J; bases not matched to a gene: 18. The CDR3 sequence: CALGEWSCVGRGIRDTDKLIF. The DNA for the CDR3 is TGTGCTCTTGGGGAATGGTCCTGCGTTGGCCGGGGGATACGAGACACCGATAAACTCATCTTT.

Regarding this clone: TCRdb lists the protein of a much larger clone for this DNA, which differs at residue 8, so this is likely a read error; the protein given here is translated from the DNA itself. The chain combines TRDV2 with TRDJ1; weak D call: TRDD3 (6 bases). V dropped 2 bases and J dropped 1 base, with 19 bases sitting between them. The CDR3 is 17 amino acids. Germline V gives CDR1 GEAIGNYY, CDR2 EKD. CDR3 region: CACDILGGTSSTDKLIF. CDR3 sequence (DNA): TGTGCCTGTGACATCTTGGGGGGTACTTCTTCCACCGATAAACTCATCTTT.

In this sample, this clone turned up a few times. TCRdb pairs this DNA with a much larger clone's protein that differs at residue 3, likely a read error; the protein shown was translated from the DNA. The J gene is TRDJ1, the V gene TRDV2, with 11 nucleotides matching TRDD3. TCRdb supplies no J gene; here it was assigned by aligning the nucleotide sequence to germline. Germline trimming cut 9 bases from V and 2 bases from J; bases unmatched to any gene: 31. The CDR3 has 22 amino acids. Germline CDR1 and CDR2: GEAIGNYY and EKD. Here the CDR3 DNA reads TGTGCCCGTTGGCATCCTACGTCTTCTAGGTCTACTGGGGGATATTTTACCGATAAACTCATCTTT. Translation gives CARWHPTSSRSTGGYFTDKLIF.

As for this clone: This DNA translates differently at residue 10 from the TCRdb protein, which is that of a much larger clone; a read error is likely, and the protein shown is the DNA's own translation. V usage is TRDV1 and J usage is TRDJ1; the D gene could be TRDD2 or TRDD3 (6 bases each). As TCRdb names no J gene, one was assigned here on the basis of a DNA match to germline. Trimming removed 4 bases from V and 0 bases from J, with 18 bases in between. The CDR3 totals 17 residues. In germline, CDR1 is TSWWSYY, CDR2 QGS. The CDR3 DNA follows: TGTGCTCTTGGGGTCCTACGTGGGATATTTTACACCGATAAACTCATCTTT. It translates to CALGVLRGIFYTDKLIF.

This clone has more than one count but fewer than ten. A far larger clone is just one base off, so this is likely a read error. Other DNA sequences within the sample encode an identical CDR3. The DNA for the CDR3 is TGCGCTCTTGGGGAATTGGCCTTCCCGAATACTGGGGGCACTTACACCGATAAACTCATCTTT. Its protein is CALGELAFPNTGGTYTDKLIF. The chain uses TRDV1 and TRDJ1; the match to TRDD3 covers 8 bases. TCRdb lists no J gene, so it was determined here by aligning the DNA to germline. Germline V gene data show CDR1 as TSWWSYY and CDR2 as QGS. The CDR3 runs 21 residues.

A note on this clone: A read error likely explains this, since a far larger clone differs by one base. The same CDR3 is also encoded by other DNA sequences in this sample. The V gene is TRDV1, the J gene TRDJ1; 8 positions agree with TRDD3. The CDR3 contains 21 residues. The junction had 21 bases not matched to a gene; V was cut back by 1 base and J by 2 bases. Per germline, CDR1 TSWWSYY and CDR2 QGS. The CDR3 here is CALGEHMAAYWGARWTDKLIF. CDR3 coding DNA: TGTGCTCTTGGGGAACATATGGCGGCCTACTGGGGGGCTCGGTGGACCGATAAACTCATCTTT.